This TCR beta chain emerged from a study of identical twins. Study-wide findings and caveats: Low generation probability was overrepresented in out-of-frame alpha sequences shared by twins. Fewer insertions characterized abundant cord blood beta clonotypes, whereas memory repertoires showed none.

About this clonotype: The antigen is not known.

TCRdb analysed the 5' RACE reads with MiXCR anew, one entry per CDR3 protein. The table records hundreds of thousands of distinct CDR3 sequences, 6.1% of them present only once. The length of the CDR3 is 14 residues. Germline lookup yields CDR1 LNHNV and CDR2 YYDKDF (reference sequence). V was pared by 3 bases and J by 2 bases, with 5 bases between. The sequencing sample was made of naive T cells sorted from blood. The chain links TRBV15 to TRBJ2-6; D gene unclear. This sequence was found in a young man in good health. CDR3 loop: CATSRLPGANVLTF. The CDR3 DNA is TGTGCCACCAGCAGGCTGCCTGGGGCCAACGTCCTGACTTTC. Drawing the rest from reference TRBV15 and TRBJ2-6, the complete variable domain is DAMVIQNPRYQVTQFGKPVTLSCSQTLNHNVMYWYQQKSSQAPKLLFHYYDKDFNNEADTPDNFQSRRPNTSFCFLDIRSPGLGDTAMYLCATSRLPGANVLTFGAGSRLTVL.